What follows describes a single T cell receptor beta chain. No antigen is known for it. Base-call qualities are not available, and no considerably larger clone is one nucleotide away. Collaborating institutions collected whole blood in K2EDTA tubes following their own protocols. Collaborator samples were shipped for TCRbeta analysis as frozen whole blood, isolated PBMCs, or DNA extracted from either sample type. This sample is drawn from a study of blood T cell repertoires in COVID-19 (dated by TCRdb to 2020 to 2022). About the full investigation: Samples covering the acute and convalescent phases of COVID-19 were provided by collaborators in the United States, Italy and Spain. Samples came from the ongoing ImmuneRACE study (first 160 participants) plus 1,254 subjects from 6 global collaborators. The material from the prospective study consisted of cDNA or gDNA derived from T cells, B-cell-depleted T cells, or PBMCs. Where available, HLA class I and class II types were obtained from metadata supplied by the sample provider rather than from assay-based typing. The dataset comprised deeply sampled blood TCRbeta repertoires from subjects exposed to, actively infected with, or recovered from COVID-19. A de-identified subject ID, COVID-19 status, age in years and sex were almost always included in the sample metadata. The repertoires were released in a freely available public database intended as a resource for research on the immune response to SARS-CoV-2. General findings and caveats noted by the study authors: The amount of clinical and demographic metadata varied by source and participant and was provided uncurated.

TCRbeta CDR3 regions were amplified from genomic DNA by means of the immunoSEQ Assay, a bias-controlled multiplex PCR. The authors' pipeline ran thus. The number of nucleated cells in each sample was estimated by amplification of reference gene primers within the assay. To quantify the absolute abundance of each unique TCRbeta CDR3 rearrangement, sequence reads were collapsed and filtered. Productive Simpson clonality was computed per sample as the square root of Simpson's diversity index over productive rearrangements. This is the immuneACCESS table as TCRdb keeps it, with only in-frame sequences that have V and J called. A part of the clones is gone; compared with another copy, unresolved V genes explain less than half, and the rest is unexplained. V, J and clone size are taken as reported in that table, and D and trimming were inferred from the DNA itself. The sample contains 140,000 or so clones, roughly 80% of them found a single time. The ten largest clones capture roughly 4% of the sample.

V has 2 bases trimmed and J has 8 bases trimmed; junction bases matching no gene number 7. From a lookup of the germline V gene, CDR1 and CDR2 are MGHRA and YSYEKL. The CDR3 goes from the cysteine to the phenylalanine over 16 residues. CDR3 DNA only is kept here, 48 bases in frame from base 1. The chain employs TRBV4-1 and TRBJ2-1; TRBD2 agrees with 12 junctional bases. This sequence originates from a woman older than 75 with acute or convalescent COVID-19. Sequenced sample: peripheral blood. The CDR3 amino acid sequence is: CASSQPTSGRGDEQFF. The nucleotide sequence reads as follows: TGCGCCAGCAGCCAACCGACTAGCGGGAGAGGGGATGAGCAGTTCTTC.